This T cell receptor beta chain was sequenced in a study of blood T cell repertoires in COVID-19. Unmatched junction bases numbered 14, after V lost 5 bases and J lost 7 bases. From germline, CDR1 is SEHNR and CDR2 FQNEAQ (reference sequence). The CDR3 runs to 16 residues. In the study's own analysis: Estimation of nucleated cell counts relied on the amplification of reference gene primers. Only in-frame clones appear in the TCRdb table, and some are missing; sequencing was by immunoSEQ multiplex PCR. The V and J calls and clone size were taken over from that table, and D and trimming were inferred from the DNA. The sample carries about 240,000 clones, around nine tenths recorded once.

This clonotype was obtained from a woman aged 70 to 79 with active or convalescent COVID-19. V and J are TRBV7-9 and TRBJ1-2, with 9 bases lining up with TRBD1. The sample was peripheral blood. The CDR3 loop is CASSPLERQGGCGYTF. As DNA, the CDR3 is TGTGCCAGCAGCCCACTCGAGAGACAGGGGGGCTGTGGCTACACCTTC.